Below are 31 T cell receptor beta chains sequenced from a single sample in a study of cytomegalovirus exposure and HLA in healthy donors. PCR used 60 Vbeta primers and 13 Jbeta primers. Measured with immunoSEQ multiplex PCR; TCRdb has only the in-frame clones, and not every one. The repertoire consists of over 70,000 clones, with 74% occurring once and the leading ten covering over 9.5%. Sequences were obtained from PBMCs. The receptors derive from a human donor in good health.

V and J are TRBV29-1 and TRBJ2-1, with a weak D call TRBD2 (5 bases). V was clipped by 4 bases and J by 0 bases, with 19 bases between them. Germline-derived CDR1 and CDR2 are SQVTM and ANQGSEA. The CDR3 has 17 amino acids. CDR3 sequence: CSVARVPTGSSYNEQFF. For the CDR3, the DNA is TGCAGCGTTGCGCGGGTCCCCACGGGGAGCTCCTACAATGAGCAGTTCTTC.

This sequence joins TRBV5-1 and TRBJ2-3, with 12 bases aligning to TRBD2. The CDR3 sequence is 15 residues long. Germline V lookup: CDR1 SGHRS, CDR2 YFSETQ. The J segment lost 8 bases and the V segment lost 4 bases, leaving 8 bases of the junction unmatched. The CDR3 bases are TGCGCCAGCAGCCCTACCCCGACTAGCGGGAGTACGCAGTATTTT. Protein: CASSPTPTSGSTQYF. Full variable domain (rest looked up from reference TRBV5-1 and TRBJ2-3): KAGVTQTPRYLIKTRGQQVTLSCSPISGHRSVSWYQQTPGQGLQFLFEYFSETQRNKGNFPGRFSGRQFSNSRSEMNVSTLELGDSALYLCASSPTPTSGSTQYFGPGTRLTVL.

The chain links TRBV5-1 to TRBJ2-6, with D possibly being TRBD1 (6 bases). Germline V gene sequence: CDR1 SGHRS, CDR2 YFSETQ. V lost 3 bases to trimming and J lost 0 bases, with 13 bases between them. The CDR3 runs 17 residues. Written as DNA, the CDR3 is TGCGCCAGCAGCTCAACGATGACAGGCTCTGGGGCCAACGTCCTGACTTTC. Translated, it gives CASSSTMTGSGANVLTF. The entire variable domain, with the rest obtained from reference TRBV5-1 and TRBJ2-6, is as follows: KAGVTQTPRYLIKTRGQQVTLSCSPISGHRSVSWYQQTPGQGLQFLFEYFSETQRNKGNFPGRFSGRQFSNSRSEMNVSTLELGDSALYLCASSSTMTGSGANVLTFGAGSRLTVL.

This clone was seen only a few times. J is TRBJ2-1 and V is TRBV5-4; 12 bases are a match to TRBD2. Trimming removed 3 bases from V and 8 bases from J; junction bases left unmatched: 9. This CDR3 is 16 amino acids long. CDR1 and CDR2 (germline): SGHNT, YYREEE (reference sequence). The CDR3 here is CASSSASGRAGDEQFF. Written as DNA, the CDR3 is TGTGCCAGCAGCTCGGCTAGCGGGAGGGCCGGCGATGAGCAGTTCTTC.

The DNA for the CDR3 is TGTGCCAGCAGCGTAGCTACAGGGGGGGCTGATGGCTACACCTTC. Translating gives CASSVATGGADGYTF. The chain employs TRBV9 and TRBJ1-2, with 8 bases lining up with TRBD1. The germline gives CDR1 SGDLS, CDR2 YYNGEE. Trimming at V came to 0 bases and at J to 6 bases, leaving 7 bases not matched to a gene. The CDR3 totals 15 residues.

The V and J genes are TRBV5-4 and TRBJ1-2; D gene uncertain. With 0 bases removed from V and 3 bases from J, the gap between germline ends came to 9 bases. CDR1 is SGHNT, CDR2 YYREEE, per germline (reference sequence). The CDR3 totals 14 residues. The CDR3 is CASSLGSGDYGYTF. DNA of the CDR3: TGTGCCAGCAGCTTGGGGTCGGGAGACTATGGCTACACCTTC.

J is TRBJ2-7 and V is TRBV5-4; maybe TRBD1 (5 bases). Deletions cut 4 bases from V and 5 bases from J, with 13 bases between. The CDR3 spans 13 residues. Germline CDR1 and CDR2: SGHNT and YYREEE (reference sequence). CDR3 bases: TGTGCCAGCAGCCGCAGGGTTCGGGACGAGCAGTACTTC. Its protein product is CASSRRVRDEQYF.

Here the CDR3 reads CASSERAGVYEQYF. For the CDR3, the DNA is TGCGCCAGCAGTGAACGGGCGGGAGTCTACGAGCAGTACTTC. The genes are TRBV10-2 and TRBJ2-7; 7 bases match TRBD2. The CDR3 has 14 amino acids. Germline V gives CDR1 WSHSY, CDR2 SAAADI. Trimming removed 3 bases from V and 3 bases from J; junction bases left unmatched: 5.

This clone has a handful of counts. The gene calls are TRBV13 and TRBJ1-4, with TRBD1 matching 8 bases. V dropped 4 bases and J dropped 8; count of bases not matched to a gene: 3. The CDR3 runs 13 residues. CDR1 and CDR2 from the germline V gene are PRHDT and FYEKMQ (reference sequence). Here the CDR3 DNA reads TGTGCCAGCAGCTCAGACAGGGGAGAAAAACTGTTTTTT. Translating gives CASSSDRGEKLFF.

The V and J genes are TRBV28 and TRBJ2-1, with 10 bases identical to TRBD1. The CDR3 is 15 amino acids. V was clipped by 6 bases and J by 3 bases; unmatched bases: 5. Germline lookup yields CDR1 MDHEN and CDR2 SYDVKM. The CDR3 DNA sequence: TGTGCCAGCAGGAAGGGACAGGGGATCTACAATGAGCAGTTCTTC. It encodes CASRKGQGIYNEQFF. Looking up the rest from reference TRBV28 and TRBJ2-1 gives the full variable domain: DVKVTQSSRYLVKRTGEKVFLECVQDMDHENMFWYRQDPGLGLRLIYFSYDVKMKEKGDIPEGYSVSREKKERFSLILESASTNQTSMYLCASRKGQGIYNEQFFGPGTRLTVL.

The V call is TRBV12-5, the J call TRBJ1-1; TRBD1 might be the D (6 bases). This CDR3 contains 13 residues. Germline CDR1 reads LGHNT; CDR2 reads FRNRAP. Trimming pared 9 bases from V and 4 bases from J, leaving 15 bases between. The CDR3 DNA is TGTGCTAGCTCGGGGGGCTTAGGCACTGAAGCTTTCTTT. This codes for CASSGGLGTEAFF.

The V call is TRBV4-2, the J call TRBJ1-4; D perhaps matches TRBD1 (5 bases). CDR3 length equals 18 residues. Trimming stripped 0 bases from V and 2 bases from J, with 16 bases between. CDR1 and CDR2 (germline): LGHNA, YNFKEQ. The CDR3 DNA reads TGTGCCAGCAGCCAAGAATTGCAGGGTGGGGCGACTAATGAAAAACTGTTTTTT. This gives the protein CASSQELQGGATNEKLFF.

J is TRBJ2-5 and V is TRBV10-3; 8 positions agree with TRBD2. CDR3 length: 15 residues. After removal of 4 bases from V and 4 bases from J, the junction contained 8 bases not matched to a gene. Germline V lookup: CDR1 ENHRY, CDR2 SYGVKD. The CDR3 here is CAISVTAGEGETQYF. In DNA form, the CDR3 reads TGTGCCATCAGTGTGACAGCGGGAGAAGGAGAGACCCAGTACTTC.

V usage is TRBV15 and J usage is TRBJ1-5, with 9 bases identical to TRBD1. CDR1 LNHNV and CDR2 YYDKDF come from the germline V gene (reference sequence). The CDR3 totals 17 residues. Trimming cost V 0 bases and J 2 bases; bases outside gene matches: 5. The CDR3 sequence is CATSREGQGGRNQPQHF. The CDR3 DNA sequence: TGTGCCACCAGCAGAGAGGGACAGGGCGGTCGCAATCAGCCCCAGCATTTT.

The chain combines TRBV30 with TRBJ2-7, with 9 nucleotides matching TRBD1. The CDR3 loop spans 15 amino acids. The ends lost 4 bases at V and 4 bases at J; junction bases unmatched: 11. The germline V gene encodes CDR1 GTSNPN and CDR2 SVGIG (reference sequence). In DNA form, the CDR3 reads TGTGCCTGGACCACCGGGACAGGGTCTTCGTACGAGCAGTACTTC. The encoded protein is CAWTTGTGSSYEQYF.

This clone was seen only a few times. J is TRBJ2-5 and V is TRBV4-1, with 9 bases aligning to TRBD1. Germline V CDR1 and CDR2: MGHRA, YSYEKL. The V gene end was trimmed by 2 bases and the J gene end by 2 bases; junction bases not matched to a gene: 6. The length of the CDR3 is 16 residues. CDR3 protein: CASSQTPGQGQETQYF. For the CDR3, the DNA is TGCGCCAGCAGCCAAACCCCGGGACAGGGTCAAGAGACCCAGTACTTC.

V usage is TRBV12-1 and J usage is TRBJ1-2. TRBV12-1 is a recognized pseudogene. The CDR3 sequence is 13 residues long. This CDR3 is CASSQTQEGGYTF. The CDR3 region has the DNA TGTGCCAGCAGCCAGACTCAGGAGGGTGGCTACACCTTC.

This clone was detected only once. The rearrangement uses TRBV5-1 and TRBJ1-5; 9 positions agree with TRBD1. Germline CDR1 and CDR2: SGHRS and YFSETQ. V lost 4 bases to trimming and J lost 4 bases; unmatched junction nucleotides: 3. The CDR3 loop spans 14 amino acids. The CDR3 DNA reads TGCGCCAGCAGCCCGACAGGGGGGAATCAGCCCCAGCATTTT. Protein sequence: CASSPTGGNQPQHF. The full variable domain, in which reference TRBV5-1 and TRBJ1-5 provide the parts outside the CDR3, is KAGVTQTPRYLIKTRGQQVTLSCSPISGHRSVSWYQQTPGQGLQFLFEYFSETQRNKGNFPGRFSGRQFSNSRSEMNVSTLELGDSALYLCASSPTGGNQPQHFGDGTRLSIL.

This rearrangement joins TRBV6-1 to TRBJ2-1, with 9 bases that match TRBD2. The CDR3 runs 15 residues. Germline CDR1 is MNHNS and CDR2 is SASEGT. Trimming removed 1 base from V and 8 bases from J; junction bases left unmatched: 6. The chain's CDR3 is CASSEGGRASDEQFF. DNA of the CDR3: TGTGCCAGCAGTGAAGGCGGGAGGGCCTCGGATGAGCAGTTCTTC.

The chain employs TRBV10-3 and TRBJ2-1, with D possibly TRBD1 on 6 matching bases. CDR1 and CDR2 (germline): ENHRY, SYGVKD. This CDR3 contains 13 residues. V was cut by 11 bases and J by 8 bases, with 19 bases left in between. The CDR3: CAVNRDGGHEQFF. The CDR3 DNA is TGTGCCGTTAACAGGGACGGCGGTCATGAGCAGTTCTTC.

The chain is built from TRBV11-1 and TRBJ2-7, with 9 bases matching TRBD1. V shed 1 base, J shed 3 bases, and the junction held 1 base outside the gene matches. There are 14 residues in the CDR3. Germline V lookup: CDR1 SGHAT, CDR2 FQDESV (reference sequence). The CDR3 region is CASSLDRGLYEQYF. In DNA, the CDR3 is TGTGCCAGCAGCTTAGACAGGGGGCTCTACGAGCAGTACTTC.

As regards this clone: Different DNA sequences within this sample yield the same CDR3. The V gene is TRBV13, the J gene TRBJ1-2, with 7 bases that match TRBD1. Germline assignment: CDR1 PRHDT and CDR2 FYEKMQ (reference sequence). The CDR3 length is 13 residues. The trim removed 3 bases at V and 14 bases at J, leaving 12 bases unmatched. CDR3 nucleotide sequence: TGTGCCAGCAGCTTGAAGGACAGGATCCCTCTTACCTTC. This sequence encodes CASSLKDRIPLTF.

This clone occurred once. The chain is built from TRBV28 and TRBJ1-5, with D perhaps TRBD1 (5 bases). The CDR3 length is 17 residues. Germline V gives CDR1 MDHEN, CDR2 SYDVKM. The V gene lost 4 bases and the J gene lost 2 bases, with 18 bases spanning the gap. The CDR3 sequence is CASSSKGEGRGNQPQHF. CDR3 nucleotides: TGTGCCAGCAGTTCCAAAGGGGAGGGGAGGGGCAATCAGCCCCAGCATTTT.

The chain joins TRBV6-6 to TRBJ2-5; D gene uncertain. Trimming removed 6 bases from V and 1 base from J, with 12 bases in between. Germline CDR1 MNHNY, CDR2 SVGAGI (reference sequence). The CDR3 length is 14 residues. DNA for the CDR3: TGTGCCAGCAGCCCCCAAGCGTTCCAAGAGACCCAGTACTTC. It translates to CASSPQAFQETQYF.

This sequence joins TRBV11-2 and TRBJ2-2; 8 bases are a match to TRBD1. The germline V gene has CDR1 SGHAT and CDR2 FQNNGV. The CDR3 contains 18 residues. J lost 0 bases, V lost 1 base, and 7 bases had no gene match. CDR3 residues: CASSLGTGNLANTGELFF. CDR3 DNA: TGTGCCAGCAGCTTAGGGACAGGGAATTTAGCGAACACCGGGGAGCTGTTTTTT.

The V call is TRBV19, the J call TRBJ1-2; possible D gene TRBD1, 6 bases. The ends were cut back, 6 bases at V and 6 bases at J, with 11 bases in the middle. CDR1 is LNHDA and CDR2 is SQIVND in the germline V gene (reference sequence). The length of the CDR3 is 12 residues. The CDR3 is CASSPPGDGYTF. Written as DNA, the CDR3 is TGTGCCAGTAGCCCTCCAGGGGATGGCTACACCTTC.

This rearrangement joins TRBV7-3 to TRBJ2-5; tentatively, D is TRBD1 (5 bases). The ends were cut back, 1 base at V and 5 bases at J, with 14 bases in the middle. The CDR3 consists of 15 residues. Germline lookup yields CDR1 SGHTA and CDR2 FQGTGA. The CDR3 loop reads CASSLMGSRGETQYF. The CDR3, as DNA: TGTGCCAGCAGCTTAATGGGTAGTAGGGGCGAGACCCAGTACTTC.

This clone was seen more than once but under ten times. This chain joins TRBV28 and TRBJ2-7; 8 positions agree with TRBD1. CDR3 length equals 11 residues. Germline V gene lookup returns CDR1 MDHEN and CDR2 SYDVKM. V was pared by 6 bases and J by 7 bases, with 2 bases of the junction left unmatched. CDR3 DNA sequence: TGTGCCAGCAGGACAGGGGAAGAGCAGTACTTC. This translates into CASRTGEEQYF.

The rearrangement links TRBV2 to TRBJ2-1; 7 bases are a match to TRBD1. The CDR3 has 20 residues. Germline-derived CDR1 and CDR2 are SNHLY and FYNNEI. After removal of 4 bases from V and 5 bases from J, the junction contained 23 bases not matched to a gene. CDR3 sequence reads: CASSALSGQPDIGLDNEQFF. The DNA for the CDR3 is TGTGCCAGCAGTGCACTATCGGGACAGCCTGATATAGGACTTGACAATGAGCAGTTCTTC.

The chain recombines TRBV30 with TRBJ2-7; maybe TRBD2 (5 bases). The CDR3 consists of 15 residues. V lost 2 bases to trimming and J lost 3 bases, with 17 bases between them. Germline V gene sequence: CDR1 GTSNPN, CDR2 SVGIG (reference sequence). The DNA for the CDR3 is TGTGCCTGGAGTCGGATTACCGAGACTAACTACGAGCAGTACTTC. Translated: CAWSRITETNYEQYF. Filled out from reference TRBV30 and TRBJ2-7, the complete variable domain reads SQTIHQWPATLVQPVGSPLSLECTVEGTSNPNLYWYRQAAGRGLQLLFYSVGIGQISSEVPQNLSASRPQDRQFILSSKKLLLSDSGFYLCAWSRITETNYEQYFGPGTRLTVT.

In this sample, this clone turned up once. The CDR3 DNA sequence: TGCAGCGCCATGGACAGGGCCGAAGCTTTCTTT. Translated: CSAMDRAEAFF. V and J are TRBV29-1 and TRBJ1-1, with 8 bases fitting TRBD1. Germline lookup yields CDR1 SQVTM and CDR2 ANQGSEA. The junction had 6 bases not matched to a gene; V was cut back by 7 bases and J by 8 bases. There are 11 residues in the CDR3.